This T cell receptor (beta chain) was sequenced in a study of blood T cell repertoires in COVID-19. V was pared by 7 bases and J by 6 bases, with 2 bases of the junction left unmatched. The CDR3 extends over 12 amino acids. CDR1 and CDR2 (germline): MNHEY, SVGAGI. Produced via immunoSEQ multiplex PCR; TCRdb's table is partial and in-frame only. The profile covers around 370,000 clones, with more than 75% appearing a single time and 1.2% taken by the ten largest. The material sequenced was PBMCs or T cells enriched from blood (not recorded which). This chain joins TRBV6-5 and TRBJ1-4, with 7 positions matching TRBD1. The origin of this receptor is a woman aged 18-30 years who had recovered from COVID-19. The CDR3 DNA follows: TGTGCCAGCACCGACAGGGATGAAAAACTGTTTTTT. Amino acids: CASTDRDEKLFF.